These 9 T cell receptor beta chains share one sample of origin, sequenced in a study of OX40 agonist ivuxolimab in advanced cancers. Some clones are missing from TCRdb's copy, which holds only in-frame ones; the method was immunoSEQ multiplex PCR. The sample lists 40,000 to 45,000 clones, roughly nine tenths occurring once. The sample was CD4+ or CD8+ T cells sorted from blood, taken in a trial of the OX40 agonist ivuxolimab. Receptors were obtained from an adult with an advanced solid tumor such as melanoma, head and neck, liver or kidney cancer.

J is TRBJ2-7 and V is TRBV7-8; D is uncertain. Germline-derived CDR1 and CDR2 are SGHVS and FQNEAQ. The CDR3 has 13 residues. V was cut by 3 bases and J by 3 bases, with 9 bases left in between. The CDR3 loop is CASSLSPVYEQYF. The DNA for the CDR3 is TGTGCCAGCAGCTTGTCCCCGGTCTACGAGCAGTACTTC.

CDR3 sequence: CASSQELAVSYEQYF. The CDR3 region has the DNA TGTGCCAGCAGCCAAGAACTAGCGGTATCCTACGAGCAGTACTTC. V is TRBV4-2 and J is TRBJ2-7; TRBD2 matches at 8 bases. Germline loops: CDR1 LGHNA, CDR2 YNFKEQ. This CDR3 has 15 amino acids. Trimming at V came to 0 bases and at J to 1 base, leaving 2 bases not matched to a gene.

The chain has TRBV27 and TRBJ2-7, with 9 bases lining up with TRBD2. Germline CDR1 and CDR2: MNHEY and SMNVEV (reference sequence). This CDR3 comprises 16 residues. V shed 5 bases and J 0 bases; nucleotides not matched to a gene: 8. The CDR3 loop reads CASSASGTSTSYEQYF. In nucleotides, the CDR3 is TGTGCCAGCAGTGCATCCGGGACTAGCACCTCCTACGAGCAGTACTTC.

The V gene is TRBV4-3, the J gene TRBJ2-1, with 10 bases aligning to TRBD2. CDR1 and CDR2 (germline): LGHNA, YSLEER. The CDR3 is 18 amino acids. With 4 bases clipped from V and 9 bases from J, the junction kept 18 bases outside the gene matches. CDR3 in DNA: TGCGCCAGCAGCCCCAACCCAGGGTCGGTAGCGGGAGGACCTGAGCAGTTCTTC. This gives the protein CASSPNPGSVAGGPEQFF.

This clone has only one observation. The chain links TRBV10-3 to TRBJ2-1; possibly TRBD1 or TRBD2 for D (6 bases each). Germline-derived CDR1 and CDR2 are ENHRY and SYGVKD. The CDR3 extends over 14 amino acids. V was pared by 4 bases and J by 8 bases, with 15 bases between. Written as DNA, the CDR3 is TGTGCCATCAGTGTGGGGGCGGGAATGGATGAGCAGTTCTTC. It encodes CAISVGAGMDEQFF.

The chain recombines TRBV27 with TRBJ1-1, with D hard to call. The CDR3 contains 13 residues. Trimming left V 5 bases short and J 3 bases short, with 10 bases between. Germline CDR1 reads MNHEY; CDR2 reads SMNVEV (reference sequence). DNA of the CDR3: TGTGCCAGCAGTCCCAAGGCTGACACTGAAGCTTTCTTT. It is translated as CASSPKADTEAFF.

The chain is built from TRBV6-6 and TRBJ2-7; D uncertain. V was trimmed by 2 bases and J by 1 base, leaving 9 bases between them. CDR1 and CDR2 from the germline V gene are MNHNY and SVGAGI (reference sequence). The CDR3 extends over 14 amino acids. The CDR3 is CASSYGPESYEQYF. The CDR3 coding sequence is TGTGCCAGCAGTTACGGTCCCGAGTCCTACGAGCAGTACTTC.

This clone was seen a single time. The chain combines TRBV6-1 with TRBJ2-5; 10 nucleotides match TRBD2. There are 15 residues in the CDR3. Germline values: CDR1 MNHNS, CDR2 SASEGT. V was pared by 1 base and J by 5 bases, with 4 bases of the junction left unmatched. The CDR3 loop reads CASSEGSGRGETQYF. DNA for the CDR3: TGTGCCAGCAGTGAAGGAAGCGGGAGGGGGGAGACCCAGTACTTC.

The rearrangement links TRBV7-9 to TRBJ2-7; no clear D gene. Germline V gives CDR1 SEHNR, CDR2 FQNEAQ (reference sequence). There are 12 residues in the CDR3. V was trimmed by 5 bases and J by 1 base, leaving 6 bases between them. The CDR3 region has the DNA TGTGCCAGCAGCGTAGGGTCCTACGAGCAGTACTTC. Translating gives CASSVGSYEQYF.